This T cell receptor beta chain derives from a study of T cells in Graves' hyperthyroidism and ophthalmopathy. Trimming shortened V by 10 bases and J by 7 bases, and 23 bases separated the two germline ends. Germline CDR1 and CDR2: MRHNA and SNTAGT. The CDR3 is 15 residues long. Criteria for exclusion of patients were uncontrolled infection, other autoimmune disease, pregnancy or lactation. Study findings and constraints: Most thyroid clonotypes that were expanded above 0.001 also turned up in blood.

Ten or more counts support this clonotype. Its antigen is currently unknown. Amplification of TCR beta CDR3 regions was performed using RNA transcripts as template. RT-PCR in the first round (using the HTBI primer set) targeted the TCR CDR3. A single record per CDR3 protein comes from TCRdb applying MiXCR to the multiplex PCR reads. The sample records hundreds of thousands of distinct CDR3 sequences, around 22% being singletons. The receptor was isolated from a woman aged 30 to 39 with Graves' ophthalmopathy. This chain links TRBV6-4 with TRBJ1-5; a possible D gene is TRBD1 (6 bases). The sample consisted of blood. As DNA, the CDR3 is TGTGCCACCACGGGGGGACACCCGGGGTGGCAGCCCCAGCATTTT. Its translation: CATTGGHPGWQPQHF.